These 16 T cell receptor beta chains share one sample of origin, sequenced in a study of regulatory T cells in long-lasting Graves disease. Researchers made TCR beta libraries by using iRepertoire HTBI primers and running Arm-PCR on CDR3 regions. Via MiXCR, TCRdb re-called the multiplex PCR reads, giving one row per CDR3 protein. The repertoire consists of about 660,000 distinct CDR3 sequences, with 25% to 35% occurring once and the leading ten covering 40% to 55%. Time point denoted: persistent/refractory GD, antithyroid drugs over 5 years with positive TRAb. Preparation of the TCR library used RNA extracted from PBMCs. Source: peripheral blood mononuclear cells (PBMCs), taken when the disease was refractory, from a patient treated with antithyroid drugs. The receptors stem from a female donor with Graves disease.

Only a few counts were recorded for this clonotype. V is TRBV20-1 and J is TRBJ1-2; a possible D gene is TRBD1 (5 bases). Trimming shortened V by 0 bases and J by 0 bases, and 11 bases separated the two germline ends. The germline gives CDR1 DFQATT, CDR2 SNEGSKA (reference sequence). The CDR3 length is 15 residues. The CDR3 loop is CSARDAGPTNYGYTF. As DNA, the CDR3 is TGCAGTGCTAGAGATGCGGGGCCAACTAACTATGGCTACACCTTC.

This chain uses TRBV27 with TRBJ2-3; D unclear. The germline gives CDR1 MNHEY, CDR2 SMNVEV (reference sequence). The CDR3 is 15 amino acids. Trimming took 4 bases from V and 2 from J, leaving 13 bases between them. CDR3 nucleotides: TGTGCCAGCAGTTCTAGGTCCCTATACACAGATACGCAGTATTTT. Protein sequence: CASSSRSLYTDTQYF.

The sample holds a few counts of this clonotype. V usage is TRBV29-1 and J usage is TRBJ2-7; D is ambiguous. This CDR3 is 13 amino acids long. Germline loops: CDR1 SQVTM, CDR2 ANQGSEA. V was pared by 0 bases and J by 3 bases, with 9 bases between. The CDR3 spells CSVEDGEDYEQYF. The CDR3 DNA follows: TGCAGCGTTGAAGATGGGGAAGACTACGAGCAGTACTTC.

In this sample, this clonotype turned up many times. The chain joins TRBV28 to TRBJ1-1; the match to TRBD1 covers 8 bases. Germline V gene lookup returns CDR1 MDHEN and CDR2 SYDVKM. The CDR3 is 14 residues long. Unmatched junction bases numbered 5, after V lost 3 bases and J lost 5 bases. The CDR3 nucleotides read TGTGCCAGCAGTTTGCTCAGGGGGCGGACTGAAGCTTTCTTT. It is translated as CASSLLRGRTEAFF.

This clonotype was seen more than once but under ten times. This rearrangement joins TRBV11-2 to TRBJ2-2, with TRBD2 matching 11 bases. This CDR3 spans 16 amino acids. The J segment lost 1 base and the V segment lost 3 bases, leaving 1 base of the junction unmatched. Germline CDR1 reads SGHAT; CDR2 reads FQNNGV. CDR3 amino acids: CASSFGLAGNTGELFF. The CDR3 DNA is TGTGCCAGCAGCTTCGGACTAGCGGGGAACACCGGGGAGCTGTTTTTT. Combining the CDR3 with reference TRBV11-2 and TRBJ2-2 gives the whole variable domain EAGVAQSPRYKIIEKRQSVAFWCNPISGHATLYWYQQILGQGPKLLIQFQNNGVVDDSQLPKDRFSAERLKGVDSTLKIQPAKLEDSAVYLCASSFGLAGNTGELFFGEGSRLTVL.

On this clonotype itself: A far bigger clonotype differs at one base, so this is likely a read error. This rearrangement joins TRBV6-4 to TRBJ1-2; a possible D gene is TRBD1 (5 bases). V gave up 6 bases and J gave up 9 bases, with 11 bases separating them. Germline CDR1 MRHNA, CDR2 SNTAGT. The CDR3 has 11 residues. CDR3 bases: TGTGCCAGCAGCCAGGGTTATAGCTACACCTTC. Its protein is CASSQGYSYTF.

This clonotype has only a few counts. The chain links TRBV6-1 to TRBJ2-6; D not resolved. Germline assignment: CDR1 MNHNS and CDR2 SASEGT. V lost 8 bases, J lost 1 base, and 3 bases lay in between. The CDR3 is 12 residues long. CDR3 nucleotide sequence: TGTGCCAGCCAATCTGGGGCCAACGTCCTGACTTTC. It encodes CASQSGANVLTF.

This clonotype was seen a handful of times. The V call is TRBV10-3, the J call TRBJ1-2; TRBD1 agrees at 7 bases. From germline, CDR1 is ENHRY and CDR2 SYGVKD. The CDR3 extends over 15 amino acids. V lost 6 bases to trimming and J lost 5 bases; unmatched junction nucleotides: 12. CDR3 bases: TGTGCCATCAGCGAACCTCCCGGGACAGAGTATGGCTACACCTTC. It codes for CAISEPPGTEYGYTF.

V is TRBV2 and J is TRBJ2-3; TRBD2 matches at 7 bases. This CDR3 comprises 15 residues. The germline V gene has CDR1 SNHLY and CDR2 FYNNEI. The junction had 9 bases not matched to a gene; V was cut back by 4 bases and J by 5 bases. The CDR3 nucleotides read TGTGCCAGCAGTGGGGATCGACTAGCAAAAGATACGCAGTATTTT. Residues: CASSGDRLAKDTQYF.

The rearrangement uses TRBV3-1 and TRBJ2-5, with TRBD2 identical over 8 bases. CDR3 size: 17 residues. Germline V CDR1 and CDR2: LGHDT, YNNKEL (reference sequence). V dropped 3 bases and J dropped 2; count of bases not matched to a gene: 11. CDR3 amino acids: CASSQLRSGAFQETQYF. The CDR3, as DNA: TGTGCCAGCAGCCAGCTGCGTAGCGGGGCATTTCAAGAGACCCAGTACTTC.

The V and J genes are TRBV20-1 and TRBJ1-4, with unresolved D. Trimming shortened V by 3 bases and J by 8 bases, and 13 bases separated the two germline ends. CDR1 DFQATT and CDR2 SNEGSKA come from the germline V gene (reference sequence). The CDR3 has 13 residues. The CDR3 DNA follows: TGCAGTGCTAGGGGCCCTCAGGAGGAAAAACTGTTTTTT. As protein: CSARGPQEEKLFF.

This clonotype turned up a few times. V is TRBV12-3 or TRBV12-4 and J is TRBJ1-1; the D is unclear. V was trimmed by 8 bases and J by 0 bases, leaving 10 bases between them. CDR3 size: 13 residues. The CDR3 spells CASEWRMNTEAFF. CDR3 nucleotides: TGTGCCAGCGAGTGGCGGATGAACACTGAAGCTTTCTTT.

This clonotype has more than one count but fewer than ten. CDR3 protein: CASNLGQGDYGYTF. The CDR3 DNA sequence: TGTGCCAGCAACCTAGGACAGGGCGACTATGGCTACACCTTC. The chain uses TRBV6-1 and TRBJ1-2, with 8 bases matching TRBD1. V lost 7 bases, J lost 3 bases, and 7 bases stayed unmatched. The CDR3 sequence is 14 residues long. In germline, CDR1 is MNHNS, CDR2 SASEGT.

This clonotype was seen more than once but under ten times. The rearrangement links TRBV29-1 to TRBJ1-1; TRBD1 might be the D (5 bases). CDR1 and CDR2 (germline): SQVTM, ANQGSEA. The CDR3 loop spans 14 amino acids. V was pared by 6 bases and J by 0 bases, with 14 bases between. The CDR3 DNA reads TGCAGCGTGAGGGACGGCACGATGAACACTGAAGCTTTCTTT. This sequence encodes CSVRDGTMNTEAFF.

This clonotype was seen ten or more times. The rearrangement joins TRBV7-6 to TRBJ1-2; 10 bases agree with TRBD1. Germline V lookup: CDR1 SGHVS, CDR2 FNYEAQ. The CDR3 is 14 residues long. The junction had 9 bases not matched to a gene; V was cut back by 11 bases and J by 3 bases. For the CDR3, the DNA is TGTGCCGTCCGGGACAGGGGAGGTGACTATGGCTACACCTTC. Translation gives CAVRDRGGDYGYTF.

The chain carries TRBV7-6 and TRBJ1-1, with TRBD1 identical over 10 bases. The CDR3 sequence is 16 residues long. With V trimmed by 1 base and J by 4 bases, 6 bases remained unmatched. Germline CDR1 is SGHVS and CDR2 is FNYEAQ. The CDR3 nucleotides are TGTGCCAGCAGCTTAGGGACAGGGGGATCGGGCACTGAAGCTTTCTTT. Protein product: CASSLGTGGSGTEAFF.